This T cell receptor (beta chain) was identified in a study of T cell changes during pregnancy in multiple sclerosis. CDR1 GTSNPN and CDR2 SVGIG come from the germline V gene (reference sequence). The germline V and J ends were trimmed by 4 bases and 9 bases, with 22 bases remaining between them. The CDR3 consists of 16 residues. Here immunoSEQ multiplex PCR was the method, and the copy in TCRdb shows in-frame clones only, minus some. The table includes approximately 100,000 clones, roughly 92% detected once. This clonotype originated in a female donor with multiple sclerosis, enrolled in a pregnancy study. The chain joins TRBV30 to TRBJ1-6; TRBD1 might be the D (5 bases). Sequencing was performed on peripheral blood, taken after pregnancy. The CDR3 protein is CAWNPLGAGSISPLHF. CDR3 nucleotide sequence: TGTGCCTGGAATCCTCTTGGGGCAGGCTCGATTTCACCCCTCCACTTT.